These 17 T cell receptor beta chains share one sample of origin, sequenced in a study of CD8 T cells in Susac syndrome. Reverse transcription of roughly 0.5 to 1 ug RNA was carried out with random hexamers. MiXCR was run by TCRdb on the immunoSEQ multiplex PCR reads, yielding one entry per CDR3 protein. The profile shows about 400,000 distinct CDR3 sequences, around 85% of them singletons. Sequencing used CD8+ T cells from PBMCs. The receptors here all came from a human donor with multiple sclerosis.

Points on this clonotype: At one end, the junction sequence differs from germline, possibly due to a read error. The chain employs TRBV11-2 and TRBJ2-7; 10 bases match TRBD1. CDR1 and CDR2 (germline): SGHAT, FQNNGV. This CDR3 region has 15 residues. CDR3 sequence: CASGLWDRGSYEQYF. The DNA for the CDR3 is TGTGCCAGCGGCTTATGGGACAGGGGCTCCTACGAGCAGTACTTC.

V and J are TRBV2 and TRBJ2-7; either TRBD1 or TRBD2 may supply D (5 bases each). Trimming took off 5 bases at V and 1 base at J, with 12 bases between the two ends. The germline V gene has CDR1 SNHLY and CDR2 FYNNEI. The CDR3 is made up of 14 amino acids. The CDR3 loop reads CASSSGTASYEQYF. For the CDR3, the DNA is TGTGCCAGCAGTTCCGGGACGGCTTCCTACGAGCAGTACTTC.

This rearrangement joins TRBV4-2 to TRBJ2-1; 9 bases agree with TRBD2. The CDR3 extends over 17 amino acids. CDR1 is LGHNA, CDR2 YNFKEQ, per germline. V was pared by 1 base and J by 3 bases, with 7 bases of the junction left unmatched. CDR3 nucleotide sequence: TGTGCCAGCAGCCAAGGGGTAGCGGGAGTCCACTACAATGAGCAGTTCTTC. This gives the protein CASSQGVAGVHYNEQFF.

The chain employs TRBV2 and TRBJ1-1; D gene ambiguous. In germline, CDR1 is SNHLY, CDR2 FYNNEI. V was trimmed by 7 bases and J by 3 bases, leaving 9 bases between them. This CDR3 region has 12 residues. The CDR3 bases are TGTGCCAGCAAGCGGGAGGACACTGAAGCTTTCTTT. Protein sequence: CASKREDTEAFF.

This chain connects TRBV3-1 to TRBJ2-2; weak D call: TRBD2 (6 bases). Per the germline V gene, CDR1 is LGHDT and CDR2 is YNNKEL (reference sequence). The CDR3 is 18 amino acids. Trimming left V 1 base short and J 0 bases short, with 15 bases between. CDR3 sequence: CASSQASRETTNTGELFF. CDR3 nucleotides: TGTGCCAGCAGCCAAGCTAGCCGGGAGACTACGAACACCGGGGAGCTGTTTTTT.

J is TRBJ1-1 and V is TRBV20-1, with no clear D. Germline V gene data show CDR1 as DFQATT and CDR2 as SNEGSKA (reference sequence). This CDR3 spans 10 amino acids. Trimming removed 3 bases at V and 6 bases at J, with 5 bases between. The CDR3 loop reads CSAREAEAFF. The CDR3 DNA follows: TGCAGTGCTAGGGAAGCTGAAGCTTTCTTT.

The CDR3 DNA reads TGTGCCAGCACGGACTCGAAAGACGGCAATCAGCCCCAGCATTTT. It encodes CASTDSKDGNQPQHF. This chain links TRBV2 with TRBJ1-5; no clear D gene. The CDR3 is made up of 15 amino acids. Trimming left V 7 bases short and J 2 bases short, with 15 bases between. Germline V lookup: CDR1 SNHLY, CDR2 FYNNEI.

The chain links TRBV6-5 to TRBJ2-7; D possibly matches TRBD1 or TRBD2 (5 bases each). V was shortened by 0 bases and J by 0 bases, with 12 bases between the two germline ends. The CDR3 is 16 residues long. The germline V gene has CDR1 MNHEY and CDR2 SVGAGI. The CDR3 region is CASSYSGRGRSYEQYF. The CDR3 DNA is TGTGCCAGCAGTTACTCGGGCCGGGGACGCTCCTACGAGCAGTACTTC.

This rearrangement joins TRBV24-1 to TRBJ2-3; maybe TRBD2 (6 bases). The V and J ends lost 3 bases and 2 bases respectively, with 14 bases between them. Germline assignment: CDR1 KGHDR and CDR2 SFDVKD. The CDR3 runs 16 residues. CDR3: CATSDGTSLYTDTQYF. For the CDR3, the DNA is TGTGCCACCAGTGATGGTACTAGCTTATACACAGATACGCAGTATTTT.

The chain uses TRBV19 and TRBJ2-3, with 7 bases fitting TRBD2. Trimming cost V 3 bases and J 3 bases; bases outside gene matches: 6. This CDR3 comprises 15 residues. Germline V CDR1 and CDR2: LNHDA, SQIVND (reference sequence). The CDR3 loop reads CASSIGGGETDTQYF. The CDR3 DNA is TGTGCCAGTAGTATCGGCGGGGGAGAAACAGATACGCAGTATTTT.

The chain has TRBV5-4 and TRBJ1-3; TRBD1 might be the D (6 bases). Germline V CDR1 and CDR2: SGHNT, YYREEE (reference sequence). The CDR3 length is 14 residues. Trimming shortened V by 3 bases and J by 6 bases, and 13 bases separated the two germline ends. This CDR3 is CASSSTGTENTIYF. DNA for the CDR3: TGTGCCAGCAGCTCAACAGGGACTGAAAACACCATATATTTT.

The V call is TRBV28, the J call TRBJ2-7; 8 nucleotides align to TRBD1. After removal of 4 bases from V and 4 bases from J, the junction contained 9 bases not matched to a gene. CDR1 and CDR2 (germline): MDHEN, SYDVKM. This CDR3 comprises 15 residues. This CDR3 is CASSSRARGLYEQYF. In DNA, the CDR3 is TGTGCCAGCAGTTCTCGGGCCAGGGGGCTTTACGAGCAGTACTTC. Supplemented by reference TRBV28 and TRBJ2-7, the full variable domain reads DVKVTQSSRYLVKRTGEKVFLECVQDMDHENMFWYRQDPGLGLRLIYFSYDVKMKEKGDIPEGYSVSREKKERFSLILESASTNQTSMYLCASSSRARGLYEQYFGPGTRLTVT.

In this sample, this clonotype turned up once. The rearrangement joins TRBV27 to TRBJ2-2; D gene ambiguous. V dropped 5 bases and J dropped 4 bases, with 8 bases sitting between them. The CDR3 has 13 amino acids. CDR1 and CDR2 (germline): MNHEY, SMNVEV (reference sequence). This CDR3 is CASSKTVTGELFF. Here the CDR3 DNA reads TGTGCCAGCAGTAAAACAGTCACCGGGGAGCTGTTTTTT.

The DNA of the CDR3 is TGTGCCAGCAGTCCAGACAGGGGATTGTATCAGCCCCAGCATTTT. Its protein product is CASSPDRGLYQPQHF. The J gene is TRBJ1-5, the V gene TRBV6-2 or TRBV6-3; TRBD1 aligns across 8 bases. The CDR3 is 15 residues long. Germline CDR1 MNHEY, CDR2 SVGEGT. V was pared by 5 bases and J by 5 bases, with 8 bases of the junction left unmatched.

The rearrangement links TRBV12-3 or TRBV12-4 to TRBJ2-3, with 8 nucleotides matching TRBD2. J lost 1 base, V lost 4 bases, and 4 bases had no gene match. The CDR3 loop spans 15 amino acids. CDR3 amino acids: CASSSTSGGTDTQYF. The CDR3 bases are TGTGCCAGCAGTTCTACTAGCGGAGGCACAGATACGCAGTATTTT.

The rearrangement links TRBV6-2 or TRBV6-3 to TRBJ2-1; D is undetermined. CDR1 is MNHEY and CDR2 is SVGEGT in the germline V gene. Trimming removed 2 bases from V and 4 bases from J, with 6 bases in between. There are 13 residues in the CDR3. The CDR3: CASSYDGYNEQFF. Here the CDR3 DNA reads TGTGCCAGCAGTTACGACGGGTACAATGAGCAGTTCTTC.

J is TRBJ2-1 and V is TRBV20-1; no clear D. Germline V gene lookup returns CDR1 DFQATT and CDR2 SNEGSKA (reference sequence). There are 16 residues in the CDR3. V lost 0 bases and J lost 0, with 12 bases in between. CDR3 DNA: TGCAGTGCTAGAGATTTTCGAGCGAGCTCCTACAATGAGCAGTTCTTC. Its protein is CSARDFRASSYNEQFF.